This T cell receptor beta chain was sequenced for a study of T cells after yellow fever vaccination. Study information: Low-cell-number fractions underwent preparation using SMART-Seq v4 Ultra Low Input.

Turning to this clonotype: Its target is unknown.

UMIs were added to TCR cDNA along with a universal primer site when it was made by 5'RACE template switching. Each CDR3 protein is one row after TCRdb ran MiXCR on the 5' RACE reads. The sample lists hundreds of thousands of distinct CDR3 sequences; approximately 12% were seen once. Study-wide findings and caveats: There was a possibility that FACS-sorted repertoires contained abundant clonotypes contaminating from the bulk population. Clones from primary vaccination mostly reappeared after the booster (96% CD4, approximately 91% CD8).

This sequence was found in a man under 40 who received the YFV17D yellow fever vaccine. The sequencing used PBMCs, collected on the day of the yellow fever booster vaccination.

CDR3 region: CASSQNRGASSGNTIYF. DNA for the CDR3: TGCGCCAGCAGCCAAAACCGGGGGGCAAGCTCTGGAAACACCATATATTTT. The chain employs TRBV4-3 and TRBJ1-3; D is possibly TRBD1 (6 bases). V was trimmed by 2 bases and J by 0 bases, leaving 14 bases between them. Germline loops: CDR1 LGHNA, CDR2 YSLEER. The CDR3 is 17 residues long.